This T cell receptor (beta chain) was captured in a study of shared clonotypes between healthy human individuals. Looking at the study overall: Participating donors consisted of a couple of women and a few men aged 18 to 49. General study results and limits: Naive CD4 clonotypes were shared across a few donors at about 5.2%. Relative to memory subsets, naive subsets generally showed larger estimated richness.

The germline V gene has CDR1 LNHNV and CDR2 YYDKDF (reference sequence). V lost 5 bases, J lost 0 bases, and 6 bases stayed unmatched. This CDR3 region has 17 residues. This clone was counted a single time. What it binds is unknown. Naive CD8 cells were CD45RO-negative, positively selected for CCR7, excluding terminally differentiated effector memory CD45RA+ cells. Nashville, Tennessee was home to all donors, who were Caucasian adults. TCRdb's copy holds only in-frame clones and misses some; the assay was immunoSEQ multiplex PCR. The data show about 680,000 clones, about 91% seen once. The sequence derives from a man aged 30-40 years in good health. The chain couples TRBV15 to TRBJ2-2; 10 bases fit TRBD2. Sequenced input: naive CD8+ T cells sorted from blood. The CDR3 reads CATSSGTSAPNTGELFF. CDR3 nucleotides: TGTGCCACCAGCTCCGGGACTAGCGCTCCGAACACCGGGGAGCTGTTTTTT. Full variable domain (rest looked up from reference TRBV15 and TRBJ2-2): DAMVIQNPRYQVTQFGKPVTLSCSQTLNHNVMYWYQQKSSQAPKLLFHYYDKDFNNEADTPDNFQSRRPNTSFCFLDIRSPGLGDTAMYLCATSSGTSAPNTGELFFGEGSRLTVL.